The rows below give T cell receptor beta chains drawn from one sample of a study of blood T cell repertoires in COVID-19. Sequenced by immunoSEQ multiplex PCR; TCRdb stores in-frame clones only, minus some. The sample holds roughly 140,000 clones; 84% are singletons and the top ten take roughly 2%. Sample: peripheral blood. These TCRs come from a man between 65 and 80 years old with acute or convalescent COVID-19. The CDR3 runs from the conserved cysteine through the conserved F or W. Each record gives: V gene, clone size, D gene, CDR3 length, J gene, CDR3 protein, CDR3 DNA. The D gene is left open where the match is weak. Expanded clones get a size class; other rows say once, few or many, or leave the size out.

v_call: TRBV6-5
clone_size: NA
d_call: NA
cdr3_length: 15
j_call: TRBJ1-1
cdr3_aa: CASSYDGTLNTEAFF
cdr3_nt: TGTGCCAGCAGTTATGACGGGACTTTGAACACTGAAGCTTTCTTT

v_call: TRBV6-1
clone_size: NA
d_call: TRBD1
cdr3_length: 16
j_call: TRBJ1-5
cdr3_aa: CASSEVGTGGGQPQHF
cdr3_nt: TGTGCCAGCAGTGAAGTCGGGACAGGGGGCGGTCAGCCCCAGCATTTT

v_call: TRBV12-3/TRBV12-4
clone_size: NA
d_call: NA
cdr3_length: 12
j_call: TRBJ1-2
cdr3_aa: CASSLRFYGYTF
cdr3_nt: TGTGCCAGCAGTTTGCGGTTCTATGGCTACACCTTC

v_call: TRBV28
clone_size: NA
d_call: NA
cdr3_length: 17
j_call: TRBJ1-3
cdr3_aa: CASSLRAGWGGGNTIYF
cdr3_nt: TGTGCCAGCAGTTTACGGGCGGGCTGGGGAGGTGGAAACACCATATATTTT

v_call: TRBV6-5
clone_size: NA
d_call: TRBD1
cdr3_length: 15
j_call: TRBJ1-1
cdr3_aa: CASRGQASGNTEAFF
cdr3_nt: TGTGCCAGCAGGGGACAGGCGAGTGGGAACACTGAAGCTTTCTTT

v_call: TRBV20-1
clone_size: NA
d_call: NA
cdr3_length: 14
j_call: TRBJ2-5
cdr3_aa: CSASWLAPQETQYF
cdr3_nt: TGCAGTGCTAGTTGGCTAGCGCCCCAAGAGACCCAGTACTTC

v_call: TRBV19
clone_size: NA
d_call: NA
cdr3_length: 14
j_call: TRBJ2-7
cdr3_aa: CASSGQGTTYEQYF
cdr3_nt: TGTGCCAGTAGTGGTCAGGGCACCACCTACGAGCAGTACTTC

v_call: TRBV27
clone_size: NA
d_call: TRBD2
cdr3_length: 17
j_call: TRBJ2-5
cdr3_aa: CASSSSLGLAGAGTQYF
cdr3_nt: TGTGCCAGCAGTTCCTCTCTGGGACTAGCGGGAGCGGGGACCCAGTACTTC

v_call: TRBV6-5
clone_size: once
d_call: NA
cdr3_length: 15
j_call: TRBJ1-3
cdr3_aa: CATTIRGGSGNTIYF
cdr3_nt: TGTGCCACTACAATCCGAGGGGGCTCTGGAAACACCATATATTTT

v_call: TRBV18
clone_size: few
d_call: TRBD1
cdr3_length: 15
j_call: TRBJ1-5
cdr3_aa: CASSPPGTGERPQHF
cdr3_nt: TGTGCCAGCTCACCACCCGGGACAGGGGAACGGCCCCAGCATTTT

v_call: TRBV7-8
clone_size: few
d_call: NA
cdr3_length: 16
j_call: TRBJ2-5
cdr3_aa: CASSFGWGRGEETQYF
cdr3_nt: TGTGCCAGCAGCTTCGGTTGGGGCAGGGGGGAAGAGACCCAGTACTTC

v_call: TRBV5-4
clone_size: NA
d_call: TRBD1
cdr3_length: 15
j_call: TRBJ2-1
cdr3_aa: CASSPDRGSYNEQFF
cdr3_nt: TGTGCCAGCAGCCCGGACAGGGGATCCTACAATGAGCAGTTCTTC

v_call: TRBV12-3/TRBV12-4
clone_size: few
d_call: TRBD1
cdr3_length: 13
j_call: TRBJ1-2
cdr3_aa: CASSLARQGRYTF
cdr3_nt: TGTGCCAGCAGTTTAGCGAGACAGGGACGCTACACCTTC

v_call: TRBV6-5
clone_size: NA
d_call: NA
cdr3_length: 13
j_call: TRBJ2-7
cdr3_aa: CASSRQGNYEQYF
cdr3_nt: TGTGCCAGCAGTCGTCAGGGAAACTACGAGCAGTACTTC

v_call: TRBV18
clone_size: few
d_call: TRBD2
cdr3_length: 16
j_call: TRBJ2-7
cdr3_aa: CASSPPSGGRGYEQYF
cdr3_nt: TGTGCCAGCTCACCACCGTCGGGGGGGCGCGGCTACGAGCAGTACTTC

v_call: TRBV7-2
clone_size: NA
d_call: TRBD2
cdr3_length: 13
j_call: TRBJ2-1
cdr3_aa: CASRAGLANEQFF
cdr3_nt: TGTGCCAGCAGGGCGGGACTAGCCAATGAGCAGTTCTTC

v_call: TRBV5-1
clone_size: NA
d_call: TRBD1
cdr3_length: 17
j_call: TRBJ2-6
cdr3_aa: CASSSRDRVTGANVLTF
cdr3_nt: TGCGCCAGCAGCTCGCGAGACAGGGTAACCGGGGCCAACGTCCTGACTTTC

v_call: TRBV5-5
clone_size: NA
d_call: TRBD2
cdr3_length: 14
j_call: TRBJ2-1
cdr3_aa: CASSFWGGVREQFF
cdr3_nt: TGTGCCAGCAGCTTCTGGGGGGGAGTACGGGAGCAGTTCTTC

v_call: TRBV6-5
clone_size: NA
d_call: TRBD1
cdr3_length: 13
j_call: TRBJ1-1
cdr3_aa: CASSMGDRPEAFF
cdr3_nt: TGTGCCAGCAGTATGGGGGACAGGCCTGAAGCTTTCTTT

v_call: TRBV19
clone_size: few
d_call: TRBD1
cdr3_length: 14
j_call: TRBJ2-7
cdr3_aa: CASRPRGQLYEQYF
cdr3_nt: TGTGCCAGTAGGCCCCGGGGACAGCTATACGAGCAGTACTTC

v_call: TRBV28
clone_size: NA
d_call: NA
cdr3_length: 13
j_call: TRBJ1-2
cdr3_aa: CASSNIGANGYTF
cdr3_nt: TGTGCCAGCAGTAACATAGGGGCTAATGGCTACACCTTC

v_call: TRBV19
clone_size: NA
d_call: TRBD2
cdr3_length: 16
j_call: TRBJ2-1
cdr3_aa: CASSTSGRRSYNEQFF
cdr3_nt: TGTGCCAGTAGTACTAGCGGGAGGAGATCCTACAATGAGCAGTTCTTC

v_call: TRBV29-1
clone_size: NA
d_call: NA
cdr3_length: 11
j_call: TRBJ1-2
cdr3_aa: CSAGGGDGYTF
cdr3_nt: TGCAGCGCCGGGGGAGGGGACGGCTACACCTTC

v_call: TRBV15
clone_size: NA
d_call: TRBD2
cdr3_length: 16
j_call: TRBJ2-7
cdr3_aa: CATAVASGRGIYEQYF
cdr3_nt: TGTGCCACCGCCGTGGCTAGCGGGAGGGGGATCTACGAGCAGTACTTC

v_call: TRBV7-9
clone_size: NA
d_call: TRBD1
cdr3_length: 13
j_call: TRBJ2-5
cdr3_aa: CASSRDSQETQYF
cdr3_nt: TGTGCCAGCAGCCGGGACAGCCAAGAGACCCAGTACTTC

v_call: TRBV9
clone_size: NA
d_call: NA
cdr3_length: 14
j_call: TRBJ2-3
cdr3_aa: CASTPRGSTDTQYF
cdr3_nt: TGTGCCAGCACCCCTAGGGGGAGCACAGATACGCAGTATTTT

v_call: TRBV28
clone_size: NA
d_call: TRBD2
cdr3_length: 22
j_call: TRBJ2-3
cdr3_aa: CASSFSRGLAGGTFLNTDTQYF
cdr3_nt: TGTGCCAGCAGTTTCAGTCGGGGACTAGCGGGAGGGACATTCCTGAACACAGATACGCAGTATTTT

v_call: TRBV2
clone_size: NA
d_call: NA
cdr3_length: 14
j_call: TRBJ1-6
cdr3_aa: CASTESSYNSPLHF
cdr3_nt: TGTGCCAGCACCGAGAGCTCCTATAATTCACCCCTCCACTTT

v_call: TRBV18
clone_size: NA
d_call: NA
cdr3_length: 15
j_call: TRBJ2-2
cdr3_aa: CASSPIDVGTGELFF
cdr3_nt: TGTGCCAGCTCACCCATAGATGTCGGCACCGGGGAGCTGTTTTTT

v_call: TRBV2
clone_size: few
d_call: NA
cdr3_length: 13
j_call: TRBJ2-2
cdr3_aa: CASSQEHSWELFF
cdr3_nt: TGTGCCAGCAGTCAAGAGCACTCTTGGGAGCTGTTTTTT

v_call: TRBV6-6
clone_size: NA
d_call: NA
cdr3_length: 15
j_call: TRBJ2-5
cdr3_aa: CASSYFANYGETQYF
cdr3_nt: TGTGCCAGCAGTTACTTCGCGAATTACGGAGAGACCCAGTACTTC

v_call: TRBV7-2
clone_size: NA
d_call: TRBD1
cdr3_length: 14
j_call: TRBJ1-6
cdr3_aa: CASQTGVGNSPLHF
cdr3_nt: TGTGCCAGCCAAACAGGGGTTGGGAATTCACCCCTCCACTTT

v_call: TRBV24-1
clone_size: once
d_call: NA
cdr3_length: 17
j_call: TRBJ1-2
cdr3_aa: CATSDSEDRPTPWGYTF
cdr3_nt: TGTGCCACCAGTGATTCCGAGGACAGACCGACTCCTTGGGGCTACACCTTC

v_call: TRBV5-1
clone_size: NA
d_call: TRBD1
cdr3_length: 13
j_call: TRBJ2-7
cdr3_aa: CASSWDSSYEQYF
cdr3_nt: TGCGCCAGCAGCTGGGACAGCTCCTACGAGCAGTACTTC

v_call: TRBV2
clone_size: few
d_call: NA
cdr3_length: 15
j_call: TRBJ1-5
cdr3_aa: CASSGTGIQGQPQHF
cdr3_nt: TGTGCCAGCAGCGGCACAGGGATTCAAGGGCAGCCCCAGCATTTT

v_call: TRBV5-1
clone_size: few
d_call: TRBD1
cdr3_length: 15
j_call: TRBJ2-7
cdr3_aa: CASTIGDSSSYEQYF
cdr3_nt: TGCGCCAGTACGATTGGGGACAGTTCCTCCTACGAGCAGTACTTC

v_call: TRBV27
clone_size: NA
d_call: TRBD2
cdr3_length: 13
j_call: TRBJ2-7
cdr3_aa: CASRTAPSGEQYF
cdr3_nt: TGTGCCAGCAGAACTGCCCCTAGCGGGGAGCAGTACTTC

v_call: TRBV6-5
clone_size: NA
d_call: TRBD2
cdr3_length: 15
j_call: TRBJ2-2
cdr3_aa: CASGRAILNTGELFF
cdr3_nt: TGTGCCAGCGGGAGGGCCATCCTGAACACCGGGGAGCTGTTTTTT

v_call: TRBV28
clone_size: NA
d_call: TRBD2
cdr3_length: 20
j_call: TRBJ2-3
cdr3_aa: CASSLWRLAGYRASTDTQYF
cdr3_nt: TGTGCCAGCAGTTTATGGAGACTAGCGGGATACCGCGCTAGCACAGATACGCAGTATTTT

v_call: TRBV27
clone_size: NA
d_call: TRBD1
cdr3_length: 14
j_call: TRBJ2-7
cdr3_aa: CASRGTGGSYEQYF
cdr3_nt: TGTGCCAGCAGGGGGACAGGGGGTTCCTACGAGCAGTACTTC

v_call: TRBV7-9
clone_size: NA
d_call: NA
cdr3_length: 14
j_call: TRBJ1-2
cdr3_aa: CASTRPGNNYGYTF
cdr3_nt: TGTGCCAGCACCCGACCAGGGAATAACTATGGCTACACCTTC

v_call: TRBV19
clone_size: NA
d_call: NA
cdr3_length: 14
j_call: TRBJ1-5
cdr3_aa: CASSIIGDNQPQHF
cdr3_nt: TGTGCCAGTAGTATCATAGGAGACAATCAGCCCCAGCATTTT

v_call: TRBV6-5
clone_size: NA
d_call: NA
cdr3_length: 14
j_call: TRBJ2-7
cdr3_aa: CASSYYIDSYEQYF
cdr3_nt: TGTGCCAGCAGTTACTATATCGACAGCTACGAGCAGTACTTC

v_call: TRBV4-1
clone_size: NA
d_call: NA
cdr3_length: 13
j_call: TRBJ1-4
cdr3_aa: CASSQDGNEKLFF
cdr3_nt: TGCGCCAGCAGCCAAGACGGTAATGAAAAACTGTTTTTT

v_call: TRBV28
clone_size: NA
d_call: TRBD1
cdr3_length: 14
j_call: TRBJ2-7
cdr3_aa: CASSPGGVSYEQYF
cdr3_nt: TGTGCCAGCAGCCCAGGGGGAGTCTCCTACGAGCAGTACTTC

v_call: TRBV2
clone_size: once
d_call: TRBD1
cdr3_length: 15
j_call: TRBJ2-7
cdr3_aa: CASSVGTGGFHEQYF
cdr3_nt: TGTGCCAGCAGCGTGGGGACAGGGGGCTTCCACGAGCAGTACTTC

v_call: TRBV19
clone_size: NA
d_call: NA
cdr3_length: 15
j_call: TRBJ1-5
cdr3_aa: CATASQGVSNQPQHF
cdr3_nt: TGTGCCACCGCTTCACAGGGCGTGAGCAATCAGCCCCAGCATTTT